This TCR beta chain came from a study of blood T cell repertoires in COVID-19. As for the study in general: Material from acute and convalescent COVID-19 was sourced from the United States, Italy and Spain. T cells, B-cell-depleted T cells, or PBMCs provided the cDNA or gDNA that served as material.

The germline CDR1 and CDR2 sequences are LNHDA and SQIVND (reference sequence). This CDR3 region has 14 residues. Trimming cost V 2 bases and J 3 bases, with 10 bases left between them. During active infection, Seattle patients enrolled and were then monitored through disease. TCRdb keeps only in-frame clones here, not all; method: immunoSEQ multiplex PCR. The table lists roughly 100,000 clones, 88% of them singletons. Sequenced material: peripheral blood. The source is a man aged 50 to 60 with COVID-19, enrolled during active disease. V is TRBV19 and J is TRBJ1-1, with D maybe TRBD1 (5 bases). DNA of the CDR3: TGTGCCAGTAGTATACAGGGAGGGGACACTGAAGCTTTCTTT. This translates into CASSIQGGDTEAFF.